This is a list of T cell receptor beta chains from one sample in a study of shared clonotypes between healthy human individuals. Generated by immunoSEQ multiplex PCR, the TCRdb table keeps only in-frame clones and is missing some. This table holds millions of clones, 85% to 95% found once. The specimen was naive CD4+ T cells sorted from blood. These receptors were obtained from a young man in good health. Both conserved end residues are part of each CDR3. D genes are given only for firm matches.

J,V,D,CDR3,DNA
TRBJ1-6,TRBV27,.,CASGWGNSPLHF,TGTGCCAGTGGGTGGGGAAATTCACCCCTCCACTTT
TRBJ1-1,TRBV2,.,CASSRGLNTEAFF,TGTGCCAGCAGTCGGGGATTAAACACTGAAGCTTTCTTT
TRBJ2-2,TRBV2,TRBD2,CASSSRTSGSPGELFF,TGTGCCAGCAGTTCGCGGACTAGCGGGAGTCCCGGGGAGCTGTTTTTT
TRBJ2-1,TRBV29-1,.,CSGQQDFKGYYNEQFF,TGCAGCGGACAACAGGATTTCAAGGGGTATTACAATGAGCAGTTCTTC
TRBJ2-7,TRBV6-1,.,CASSEYRWGSPYEQYF,TGTGCCAGCAGTGAATACCGTTGGGGGTCCCCCTACGAGCAGTACTTC
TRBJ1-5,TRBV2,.,CASSGMGNQPQHF,TGTGCCAGCAGTGGAATGGGTAATCAGCCCCAGCATTTT
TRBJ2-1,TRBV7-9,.,CASSLGNSGPIFDEQFF,TGTGCCAGCAGCTTAGGAAACTCGGGACCGATTTTCGATGAGCAGTTCTTC
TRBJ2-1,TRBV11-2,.,CASSLEGGKLYNEQFF,TGTGCCAGCAGCTTAGAGGGCGGGAAGCTGTACAATGAGCAGTTCTTC
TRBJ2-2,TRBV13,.,CASSLLGLTGELFF,TGTGCCAGCAGCTTACTTGGACTAACCGGGGAGCTGTTTTTT
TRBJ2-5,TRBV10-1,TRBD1,CASSEGETGVETQYF,TGCGCCAGCAGTGAGGGTGAGACAGGGGTCGAGACCCAGTACTTC